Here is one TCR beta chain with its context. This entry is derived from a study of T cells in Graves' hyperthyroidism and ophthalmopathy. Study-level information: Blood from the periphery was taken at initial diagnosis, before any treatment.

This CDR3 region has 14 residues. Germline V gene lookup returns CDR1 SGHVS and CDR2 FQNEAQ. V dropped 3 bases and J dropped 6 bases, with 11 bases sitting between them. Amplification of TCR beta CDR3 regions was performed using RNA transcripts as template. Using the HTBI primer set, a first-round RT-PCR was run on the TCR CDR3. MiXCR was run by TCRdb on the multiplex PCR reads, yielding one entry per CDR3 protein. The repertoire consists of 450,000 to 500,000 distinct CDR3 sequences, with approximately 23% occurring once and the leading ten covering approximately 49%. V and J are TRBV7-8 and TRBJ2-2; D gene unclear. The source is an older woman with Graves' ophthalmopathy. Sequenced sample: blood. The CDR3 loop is CASSFRPPPGELFF. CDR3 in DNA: TGTGCCAGCAGCTTTCGCCCCCCTCCCGGGGAGCTGTTTTTT.